The next 26 T cell receptor beta chains were all read from a single sample in a study of T-cell memory formation after mild COVID-19. TCRdb re-analysed the 5' RACE reads in MiXCR, keeping a single row per CDR3 protein. The data show approximately 500,000 distinct CDR3 sequences, with around 25% seen just once and under 15% held by the top ten. The sample was PBMCs or a T cell subset sorted from them (not recorded which). These receptors were collected from an adult woman who had mild COVID-19 (a few samples of this study predate the infection). Cell type and time point are not known.

This clonotype came up once. The chain recombines TRBV27 with TRBJ1-2; TRBD1 aligns across 8 bases. Germline CDR1 is MNHEY and CDR2 is SMNVEV (reference sequence). With 5 bases clipped from V and 7 bases from J, the junction kept 15 bases outside the gene matches. The length of the CDR3 is 16 residues. In nucleotides, the CDR3 is TGTGCCAGCAGTCCCCGGACAGGGCTGGTGTTGGGTGGCTACACCTTC. This encodes CASSPRTGLVLGGYTF.

This clonotype was observed at least ten times. This sequence joins TRBV5-6 and TRBJ1-4; weak D call: TRBD1 (6 bases). The CDR3 spans 14 residues. V dropped 3 bases and J dropped 8 bases, with 14 bases sitting between them. Germline V CDR1 and CDR2: SGHDT, YYEEEE. The CDR3 DNA sequence: TGTGCCAGCAGCTACACAGGGTCTCGCGAAAAACTGTTTTTT. It yields the protein CASSYTGSREKLFF.

V gene TRBV4-2 combines with J gene TRBJ2-1, with D perhaps TRBD1 or TRBD2 (5 bases each). The CDR3 runs to 15 residues. V lost 4 bases to trimming and J lost 4 bases, with 14 bases between them. The germline V gene encodes CDR1 LGHNA and CDR2 YNFKEQ. The CDR3 DNA is TGTGCCAGCAGCCCCGGGACCTCCACTTACAATGAGCAGTTCTTC. Its protein product is CASSPGTSTYNEQFF.

The chain carries TRBV18 and TRBJ2-5; no clear D gene. The CDR3 covers 12 residues. In germline, CDR1 is KGHSH, CDR2 LQKENI. V was clipped by 4 bases and J by 3 bases, with 6 bases between them. The CDR3 loop is CASSRQKETQYF. The CDR3 region has the DNA TGTGCCAGCTCACGTCAGAAAGAGACCCAGTACTTC.

Here the CDR3 reads CASSSVPGDEQFF. CDR3 coding DNA: TGTGCCAGCAGTTCGGTCCCAGGAGATGAGCAGTTCTTC. This sequence joins TRBV12-3 or TRBV12-4 and TRBJ2-1; unclear D gene. V was pared by 4 bases and J by 8 bases, with 12 bases between. The length of the CDR3 is 13 residues.

This clonotype showed up just a few times. The rearrangement links TRBV25-1 to TRBJ2-7; weak D call: TRBD1 (5 bases). CDR3 length: 15 residues. V was trimmed by 5 bases and J by 2 bases, leaving 16 bases between them. Looked up from germline, CDR1 is MGHDK and CDR2 is SYGVNS. CDR3 DNA: TGTGCCAGCAGTCCCTTTCGTGGCAGGGCCTACGAGCAGTACTTC. Residues: CASSPFRGRAYEQYF.

This clonotype was seen many times. The gene calls are TRBV20-1 and TRBJ2-7; TRBD2 matches 8 bases. V dropped 3 bases and J dropped 0; count of bases not matched to a gene: 7. CDR1 is DFQATT, CDR2 SNEGSKA, per germline (reference sequence). The CDR3 consists of 15 residues. The CDR3 bases are TGCAGTGCTAGGGAGGGCACTAGCGGCTCCTACGAGCAGTACTTC. It specifies CSAREGTSGSYEQYF.

This clonotype was seen once. The gene calls are TRBV6-4 and TRBJ2-7; D is unresolved. The germline V gene encodes CDR1 MRHNA and CDR2 SNTAGT. The CDR3 sequence is 13 residues long. V lost 3 bases and J lost 1, with 7 bases in between. The CDR3 protein is CASSDRTSYEQYF. The CDR3 DNA reads as TGTGCCAGCAGTGATCGCACGTCCTACGAGCAGTACTTC.

The CDR3 DNA sequence: TGCAGCGTTGAAGACGATCTAGAAGCTTTCTTT. This gives the protein CSVEDDLEAFF. The V gene is TRBV29-1, the J gene TRBJ1-1, with unresolved D. CDR1 and CDR2 from the germline V gene are SQVTM and ANQGSEA. Trimming removed 0 bases at V and 8 bases at J, with 7 bases between. This CDR3 has 11 amino acids.

This chain joins TRBV24-1 and TRBJ2-1, with D uncertain. Trimming took 5 bases from V and 6 from J, leaving 16 bases between them. The length of the CDR3 is 15 residues. Per the germline V gene, CDR1 is KGHDR and CDR2 is SFDVKD. CDR3 in amino acids: CATSVSTERLNEQFF. The CDR3 nucleotides are TGTGCCACCAGTGTCTCGACCGAACGTCTCAATGAGCAGTTCTTC.

This clonotype was detected only a few times. The chain combines TRBV30 with TRBJ2-7; D is possibly TRBD2 (5 bases). The CDR3 spans 14 residues. The germline V gene has CDR1 GTSNPN and CDR2 SVGIG (reference sequence). Trimming took off 2 bases at V and 2 bases at J, with 13 bases between the two ends. The CDR3, as DNA: TGTGCCTGGAGTCCCCGGGGTCTACCCTACGAGCAGTACTTC. It encodes CAWSPRGLPYEQYF. The whole variable domain, remainder taken from reference TRBV30 and TRBJ2-7, is SQTIHQWPATLVQPVGSPLSLECTVEGTSNPNLYWYRQAAGRGLQLLFYSVGIGQISSEVPQNLSASRPQDRQFILSSKKLLLSDSGFYLCAWSPRGLPYEQYFGPGTRLTVT.

The V call is TRBV11-2, the J call TRBJ2-1; a weak D match, TRBD1 (5 bases). This CDR3 is 16 amino acids long. Trimming cost V 3 bases and J 6 bases, with 18 bases left between them. The germline V gene has CDR1 SGHAT and CDR2 FQNNGV. The DNA of the CDR3 is TGTGCCAGCAGCTTTAATGGGGCCGTCGTTGGCAATGAGCAGTTCTTC. This sequence encodes CASSFNGAVVGNEQFF.

This clonotype has just a few counts. The chain recombines TRBV29-1 with TRBJ1-2; D is perhaps TRBD1 (6 bases). Trimming removed 6 bases at V and 5 bases at J, with 19 bases between. Germline CDR1 and CDR2: SQVTM and ANQGSEA. This CDR3 has 14 amino acids. Here the CDR3 DNA reads TGCAGCGTCACAGGGCCTGCCGGGGGGTATGGCTACACCTTC. Translation gives CSVTGPAGGYGYTF. The entire variable domain, with the rest obtained from reference TRBV29-1 and TRBJ1-2, is as follows: SAVISQKPSRDICQRGTSLTIQCQVDSQVTMMFWYRQQPGQSLTLIATANQGSEATYESGFVIDKFPISRPNLTFSTLTVSNMSPEDSSIYLCSVTGPAGGYGYTFGSGTRLTVV.

This clonotype was found a few times. V is TRBV5-1 and J is TRBJ2-1, with D possibly matching TRBD2 (6 bases). The germline V gene has CDR1 SGHRS and CDR2 YFSETQ. Trimming cost V 3 bases and J 6 bases, with 10 bases left between them. The CDR3 runs 13 residues. DNA for the CDR3: TGCGCCAGCAGCTCTAGCGCTGGCAATGAGCAGTTCTTC. Encoded protein: CASSSSAGNEQFF.

The chain employs TRBV12-3 or TRBV12-4 and TRBJ1-2; D call uncertain. This CDR3 is 15 amino acids long. The V end lost 1 base, the J end lost 6 bases, and 15 bases lay between the germline ends. In nucleotides, the CDR3 is TGTGCCAGCAGTTTAGGCCGAGAGAGGCGGGATGGCTACACCTTC. Amino acids: CASSLGRERRDGYTF.

The chain couples TRBV5-4 to TRBJ2-1, with 10 positions matching TRBD1. The germline gives CDR1 SGHNT, CDR2 YYREEE (reference sequence). The length of the CDR3 is 15 residues. V shed 5 bases, J shed 2 bases, and the junction held 4 bases outside the gene matches. This CDR3 reads CASSSDRGTYNEQFF. The CDR3, as DNA: TGTGCCAGCAGTTCGGACAGGGGGACCTACAATGAGCAGTTCTTC.

The chain has TRBV19 and TRBJ2-1; 11 nucleotides agree with TRBD2. CDR3 length equals 17 residues. The germline CDR1 and CDR2 sequences are LNHDA and SQIVND (reference sequence). Trimming at V came to 2 bases and at J to 7 bases, leaving 10 bases not matched to a gene. The CDR3 here is CASSISGSGRAQNEQFF. The CDR3 DNA reads as TGTGCCAGTAGTATATCCGGTAGCGGGAGGGCGCAGAATGAGCAGTTCTTC.

This sequence joins TRBV30 and TRBJ1-5; possible D gene TRBD1, 6 bases. CDR3 length: 13 amino acids. Trimming cost V 5 bases and J 6 bases, with 14 bases left between them. Germline V gene sequence: CDR1 GTSNPN, CDR2 SVGIG (reference sequence). CDR3 coding DNA: TGTGCCTGGGAGGAACAAGGGGGTCAGCCCCAGCATTTT. Residues: CAWEEQGGQPQHF.

This chain uses TRBV12-3 or TRBV12-4 with TRBJ1-3, with TRBD1 as a possible D gene (5 bases). Trimming pared 5 bases from V and 0 bases from J, leaving 8 bases between. CDR3 length equals 14 residues. CDR3 coding DNA: TGTGCCAGCAGTCCACAGGTCTCTGGAAACACCATATATTTT. Amino acid sequence: CASSPQVSGNTIYF.

By share, this clonotype ranks as medium-sized. V is TRBV24-1 and J is TRBJ1-4, with D possibly matching TRBD1 (6 bases). The CDR3 has 20 amino acids. V lost 2 bases and J lost 5, with 26 bases in between. Germline V gene data show CDR1 as KGHDR and CDR2 as SFDVKD. CDR3 coding DNA: TGTGCCACCAGTGATTCGCGCGGCGGTGCAGGGGCGGGATCGAATGAAAAACTGTTTTTT. The encoded protein is CATSDSRGGAGAGSNEKLFF.

This clonotype has at least ten counts. The chain joins TRBV7-2 to TRBJ2-6; D is undetermined. The germline gives CDR1 SGHTA, CDR2 FQGNSA. This CDR3 is 13 amino acids long. Trimming removed 7 bases from V and 0 bases from J, with 4 bases in between. The CDR3 protein is CASKPSGANVLTF. The CDR3 nucleotides are TGTGCCAGCAAACCCTCTGGGGCCAACGTCCTGACTTTC.

This clonotype came up a few times. The chain couples TRBV7-8 to TRBJ2-2, with D perhaps matching TRBD1 or TRBD2 (5 bases each). The germline CDR1 and CDR2 sequences are SGHVS and FQNEAQ. V gave up 2 bases and J gave up 4 bases, with 20 bases separating them. The CDR3 contains 18 residues. CDR3 region: CASSLSAVVGAGTGELFF. The CDR3 coding sequence is TGTGCCAGCAGCTTAAGTGCGGTGGTAGGGGCGGGCACCGGGGAGCTGTTTTTT.

In this sample, this clonotype turned up a few times. V gene TRBV7-2 combines with J gene TRBJ2-4; tentatively, D is TRBD2 (6 bases). Between the trimmed V and J ends, which lost 1 base and 1 base, there was a span of 11 bases. Per the germline V gene, CDR1 is SGHTA and CDR2 is FQGNSA. The CDR3 is 16 amino acids. The CDR3 coding sequence is TGTGCCAGCAGCTTAGATTTAGGAGGGGCCAAAAACATTCAGTACTTC. This gives the protein CASSLDLGGAKNIQYF.

This clonotype has just a few counts. The chain joins TRBV5-4 to TRBJ2-5; weak D call: TRBD2 (6 bases). The CDR3 is 14 amino acids. Trimming took off 3 bases at V and 1 base at J, with 10 bases between the two ends. CDR1 is SGHNT and CDR2 is YYREEE in the germline V gene (reference sequence). The CDR3 reads CASSSPGLQETQYF. The CDR3 region has the DNA TGTGCCAGCAGCTCGCCGGGACTCCAAGAGACCCAGTACTTC.

The gene calls are TRBV4-3 and TRBJ2-2, with TRBD1 matching 8 bases. CDR1 LGHNA and CDR2 YSLEER come from the germline V gene. Trimming removed 2 bases from V and 1 base from J; junction bases left unmatched: 6. This CDR3 region has 17 residues. The CDR3: CASSQRVGQVNTGELFF. The CDR3 DNA reads as TGCGCCAGCAGCCAACGGGTGGGACAGGTGAACACCGGGGAGCTGTTTTTT.

This clonotype has ten or more counts. The gene calls are TRBV24-1 and TRBJ2-5, with D unresolved. This CDR3 spans 15 amino acids. Trimming cost V 3 bases and J 2 bases, with 12 bases left between them. Germline CDR1 is KGHDR and CDR2 is SFDVKD. The CDR3 protein is CATSDQVQTQETQYF. For the CDR3, the DNA is TGTGCCACCAGTGATCAAGTACAAACTCAAGAGACCCAGTACTTC.